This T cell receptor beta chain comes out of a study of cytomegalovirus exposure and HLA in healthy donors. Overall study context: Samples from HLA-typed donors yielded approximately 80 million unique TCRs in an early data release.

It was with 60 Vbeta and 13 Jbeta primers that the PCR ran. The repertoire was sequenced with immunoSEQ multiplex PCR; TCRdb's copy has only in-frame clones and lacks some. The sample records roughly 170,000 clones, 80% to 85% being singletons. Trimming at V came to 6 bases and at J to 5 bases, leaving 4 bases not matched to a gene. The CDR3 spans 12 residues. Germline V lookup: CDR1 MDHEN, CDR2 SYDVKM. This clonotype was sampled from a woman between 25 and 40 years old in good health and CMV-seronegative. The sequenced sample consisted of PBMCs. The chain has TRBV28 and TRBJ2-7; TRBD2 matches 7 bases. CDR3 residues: CASSLAANEQYF. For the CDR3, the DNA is TGTGCCAGCAGCCTAGCGGCAAACGAGCAGTACTTC. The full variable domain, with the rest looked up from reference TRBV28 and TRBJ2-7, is DVKVTQSSRYLVKRTGEKVFLECVQDMDHENMFWYRQDPGLGLRLIYFSYDVKMKEKGDIPEGYSVSREKKERFSLILESASTNQTSMYLCASSLAANEQYFGPGTRLTVT.